This TCR beta chain emerged from a study of CD8+ T cells in alopecia areata. Across the whole study: Tofacitinib dosing lasted 6 to 18 months, which was then followed by 6 months off drug.

V lost 2 bases and J 3 bases, leaving 11 bases between the germline ends. This CDR3 has 13 amino acids. Germline V lookup: CDR1 SQVTM, CDR2 ANQGSEA. The treatment is: oral pan-JAK inhibitor, 5-10 mg twice daily. In alopecia areata patients, both lesional scalp punch biopsies and peripheral blood were collected. cDNA serving as the sequencing template came from extracted, reverse transcribed RNA. The table came from immunoSEQ multiplex PCR; TCRdb's copy has only in-frame clones and leaves some out. Of 110,000 to 150,000 clones listed, 70% to 90% were seen once; the top ten hold roughly an eighth. Source: CD8+ T cells sorted from blood, taken at week 4, from a patient treated with tofacitinib. This clonotype originated in a human donor with alopecia areata. The chain couples TRBV29-1 to TRBJ2-7, with a weak D call TRBD2 (6 bases). The CDR3 region is CSVETGESYEQYF. CDR3 coding DNA: TGCAGCGTTGAAACGGGGGAGAGCTACGAGCAGTACTTC.